The clone carrying this T cell receptor beta chain occurred a few times. The data derive from a study of glioma-infiltrating T cells after dendritic cell vaccination. Using immunoSEQ multiplex PCR, the repertoire was profiled, and TCRdb retains in-frame clones only, with some absent. Here the sample spans tens of thousands of clones, 70% to 90% being singletons. As for time point: after dendritic cell vaccination, including at tumor progression/relapse. Selection required adequate fresh-frozen tumor tissue plus more than two years' survival data. The germline gives CDR1 SGHTS, CDR2 YDEGEE. The CDR3 spans 18 residues. Between the trimmed V and J ends, which lost 7 bases and 0 bases, there was a span of 25 bases.

This TCR came from a human donor with glioblastoma. This chain links TRBV5-8 with TRBJ2-5, with D perhaps TRBD2 (6 bases). The specimen comprised blood, sampled after dendritic cell vaccination. The chain's CDR3 is CASPPGGRRGLYQETQYF. The CDR3 DNA is TGTGCCAGCCCCCCAGGTGGCAGGAGGGGACTCTACCAAGAGACCCAGTACTTC. Supplemented by reference TRBV5-8 and TRBJ2-5, the full variable domain reads EAGVTQSPTHLIKTRGQQATLRCSPISGHTSVYWYQQALGLGLQFLLWYDEGEERNRGNFPPRFSGRQFPNYSSELNVNALELEDSALYLCASPPGGRRGLYQETQYFGPGTRLLVL.